This TCR beta chain originates from a study of lymphopenia after photon versus proton radiotherapy. This table comes from immunoSEQ multiplex PCR, and its TCRdb copy is limited to in-frame clones, with some not included. This repertoire shows 150,000 to 200,000 clones, 75% to 90% found once; its top ten account for approximately 4.8%. CDR1 LNHDA and CDR2 SQIVND come from the germline V gene (reference sequence). This CDR3 is 15 amino acids long. The junction had 5 bases not matched to a gene; V was cut back by 1 base and J by 5 bases. Sample: peripheral blood, taken from a patient treated with photon-based radiotherapy. This TCR was sampled from a man between 45 and 60 years old with gastric cancer. This chain uses TRBV19 with TRBJ1-5; 7 nucleotides align to TRBD1. As DNA, the CDR3 is TGTGCCAGTAGTATAGGGAGCAGGGGGGATCAGCCCCAGCATTTT. The encoded protein is CASSIGSRGDQPQHF.